This entry lists 4 T cell receptor beta chains sequenced from one sample in a study of technical replicates of blood from four donors. Libraries were prepared by immunoSEQ multiplex PCR; TCRdb keeps only in-frame clonotypes and omits some of them. Of roughly 81,000 clones detected, 80% to 90% appear once; the ten largest clones hold about 5%. The sample taken for sequencing was PBMCs. The receptors were gathered from a human donor in good health. Some clones in this sample may be carry-over from other donors' samples.

This clone was observed a few times. CDR3 sequence reads: CSVEVNTGTSYEQYF. The CDR3 DNA follows: TGCAGCGTTGAAGTCAATACAGGGACCTCCTACGAGCAGTACTTC. This sequence joins TRBV29-1 and TRBJ2-7; weak D call: TRBD1 (6 bases). The germline V gene encodes CDR1 SQVTM and CDR2 ANQGSEA. Deletions cut 1 base from V and 0 bases from J, with 13 bases between. This CDR3 region has 15 residues.

V usage is TRBV7-9 and J usage is TRBJ2-3; 11 bases fit TRBD1. The CDR3 runs 15 residues. CDR1 and CDR2 from the germline V gene are SEHNR and FQNEAQ (reference sequence). V dropped 4 bases and J dropped 4; count of bases not matched to a gene: 4. The CDR3 is CASSWGDRGADTQYF. The CDR3 bases are TGTGCCAGCAGCTGGGGGGACAGGGGGGCAGATACGCAGTATTTT. Full variable domain (outside the CDR3, taken from reference TRBV7-9 and TRBJ2-3): DTGVSQNPRHKITKRGQNVTFRCDPISEHNRLYWYRQTLGQGPEFLTYFQNEAQLEKSRLLSDRFSAERPKGSFSTLEIQRTEQGDSAMYLCASSWGDRGADTQYFGPGTRLTVL.

CDR3 amino acids: CASSLGPSQGTSGNTIYF. The CDR3 DNA is TGTGCCAGCAGCTTAGGGCCATCACAGGGTACTTCTGGAAACACCATATATTTT. This chain connects TRBV7-6 to TRBJ1-3; D might be TRBD1 (6 bases). This CDR3 spans 18 amino acids. Germline V gene lookup returns CDR1 SGHVS and CDR2 FNYEAQ. Trimming pared 1 base from V and 1 base from J, leaving 17 bases between. Filled out from reference TRBV7-6 and TRBJ1-3, the complete variable domain reads GAGVSQSPRYKVTKRGQDVALRCDPISGHVSLYWYRQALGQGPEFLTYFNYEAQQDKSGLPNDRFSAERPEGSISTLTIQRTEQRDSAMYRCASSLGPSQGTSGNTIYFGEGSWLTVV.

The rearrangement links TRBV7-3 to TRBJ2-2; TRBD2 matches at 12 bases. Germline CDR1 reads SGHTA; CDR2 reads FQGTGA. This CDR3 region has 16 residues. J lost 6 bases, V lost 5 bases, and 7 bases had no gene match. The CDR3 region has the DNA TGTGCCAGCAGCAGGACTAGCGGGGCGGGGGCCGGGGAGCTGTTTTTT. Encoded protein: CASSRTSGAGAGELFF.